A selection of T cell receptor beta chains follows, all from one sample in a study of blood T cell repertoires in COVID-19. Some clones are missing from TCRdb's copy, which holds only in-frame ones; the method was immunoSEQ multiplex PCR. The sample has 200,000 or so clones, 84% seen once; the top ten hold approximately 10%. The sequenced sample was peripheral blood. The receptors come from a woman of 80 years or more with COVID-19, enrolled during active disease. Each CDR3 is given with its conserved first and last residue. Each record gives: J gene, V gene, D gene, clone size, CDR3 DNA, CDR3 protein. A D gene is named only where the DNA matches it firmly. Rows give clone size only sometimes, using once, few, many, or a class for an expanded clone.

TRBJ1-1 | TRBV2 | . | . | TGTGCCAGCAGTCGGGGAGTGAACACTGAAGCTTTCTTT | CASSRGVNTEAFF
TRBJ1-2 | TRBV5-1 | . | . | TGCGCCAGCAGCTTTTTTCAGGGTGATGGCTACACCTTC | CASSFFQGDGYTF
TRBJ2-7 | TRBV27 | . | . | TGTGCCAGCAGTTTATCGAGGGCCCACGAGCAGTACTTC | CASSLSRAHEQYF
TRBJ2-2 | TRBV7-2 | TRBD2 | . | TGTGCCAGCAGCTTGACTAGCGGGGCGATCGGGGAGCTGTTTTTT | CASSLTSGAIGELFF
TRBJ1-2 | TRBV12-3/TRBV12-4 | . | . | TGTGCCAGCAGTTTTCTGGCCTATGGCTACACCTTC | CASSFLAYGYTF
TRBJ1-4 | TRBV27 | . | . | TGTGCCAGCAGTCCTCGCGTGAGCCATGAAAAACTGTTTTTT | CASSPRVSHEKLFF
TRBJ2-2 | TRBV7-9 | . | . | TGTGCCACGGTCGAGGGTGCGGGCTCGGCCACCGGGGAGCTGTTTTTT | CATVEGAGSATGELFF
TRBJ1-5 | TRBV5-1 | TRBD1 | . | TGCGCCAGCAGCATAGGGGGACAGCAGCCCCAGCATTTT | CASSIGGQQPQHF
TRBJ2-3 | TRBV28 | TRBD2 | . | TGTGCCAGCAGTTCGACTAGCGGGGGGTCCTCCGGTACGCAGTATTTT | CASSSTSGGSSGTQYF
TRBJ1-6 | TRBV10-3 | TRBD1 | . | TGTGCCATCACTCGGTCCGGGACAGATAATTCACCCCTCCACTTT | CAITRSGTDNSPLHF
TRBJ1-1 | TRBV7-9 | TRBD1 | . | TGTGCCAGCAGCCTCACAGGGGGAGGCACGTCTGAAGCTTTCTTT | CASSLTGGGTSEAFF
TRBJ2-7 | TRBV25-1 | TRBD1 | . | TGTGCCAGCAGTGAAGACAGGGGATACTCCTACGAGCAGTACTTC | CASSEDRGYSYEQYF
TRBJ2-5 | TRBV4-2 | . | . | TGTGCCAGCAGCCAAGGGTCGACAGCCCAAGAGACCCAGTACTTC | CASSQGSTAQETQYF
TRBJ2-2 | TRBV7-3 | . | once | TGTGCCAGCAGCTTAAACGCGGCGGCGAACACCGGGGAGCTGTTTTTT | CASSLNAAANTGELFF
TRBJ1-1 | TRBV19 | . | . | TGTGCCAGTACCACATCCTCAGCGGTACGCACTGAAGCTTTCTTT | CASTTSSAVRTEAFF